The text below deals with one T cell receptor (beta chain). This clone is a singleton in its sample. The target of this receptor is not known. No much larger clone exists at a distance of one base, and base qualities are not known. The collaborating institutions used their own protocols to collect whole blood in K2EDTA tubes. For TCRbeta analysis, collaborators shipped samples as frozen whole blood, isolated PBMCs, or DNA extracted from either of those sample types. TCRbeta CDR3 regions were amplified from genomic DNA by means of the immunoSEQ Assay, a bias-controlled multiplex PCR. Processing in the source paper ran as follows. The number of nucleated cells in each sample was estimated by amplification of reference gene primers within the assay. To quantify the absolute abundance of each unique TCRbeta CDR3 rearrangement, sequence reads were collapsed and filtered. For each sample, productive Simpson clonality was calculated as the square root of Simpson's diversity index over productive rearrangements. TCRdb took this table from immuneACCESS and kept in-frame rearrangements with V and J called. Such tables lack part of the clones; where checked against another copy, unresolved V genes explain under half of the gap, and the rest is unexplained. The V and J calls and clone size are taken from that table; D and trimming were inferred from the DNA. This sample is represented by about 220,000 clones; roughly 80% of them were singletons. Roughly 21% of the sample goes to the ten largest clones.

Looking up the germline V gene yields CDR1 LGHNA and CDR2 YNFKEQ. Trimming takes 0 bases from V and 12 bases from J, and the germline ends sit 15 bases apart. The CDR3 covers 15 residues, taking in both the cysteine and the phenylalanine. Of the read, only the CDR3 DNA is kept; its 45 bases are in frame from base 1. This record comes from a study of blood T cell repertoires in COVID-19 (TCRdb year 2020). Background for the entire study: Samples covering the acute and convalescent phases of COVID-19 were provided by collaborators in the United States, Italy and Spain. The repertoires were made available in a free public database intended to serve as a resource for research on the immune response to SARS-CoV-2. The samples were drawn from two sources: the first 160 participants of the ongoing ImmuneRACE study, and 950 to 1,500 subjects contributed by 6 global collaborators. Sample metadata almost always included a de-identified subject ID, COVID-19 status, age in years and sex. The prospective study material was composed of cDNA or gDNA derived from T cells, B-cell-depleted T cells, or PBMCs. Subjects who had been exposed to COVID-19, were actively infected with it, or had recovered from it provided the deeply sampled blood TCRbeta repertoires that made up the dataset. HLA class I and class II types, where available, came from metadata supplied by the sample provider rather than from assay-based typing. Overall study outcomes, separate from this receptor: The quantity of clinical and demographic metadata differed by source and by participant and was supplied without curation.

The chain is assembled from TRBV4-2 and TRBJ2-6; no D gene call is confident. The sequenced sample was peripheral blood. The sequence came from a man between 25 and 39 years old with active or convalescent COVID-19. The sequenced DNA is TGTGCCAGCAGCCAAGACGCCTCGGTAGAACGCGTCCTGACTTTC. Its product reads: CASSQDASVERVLTF.